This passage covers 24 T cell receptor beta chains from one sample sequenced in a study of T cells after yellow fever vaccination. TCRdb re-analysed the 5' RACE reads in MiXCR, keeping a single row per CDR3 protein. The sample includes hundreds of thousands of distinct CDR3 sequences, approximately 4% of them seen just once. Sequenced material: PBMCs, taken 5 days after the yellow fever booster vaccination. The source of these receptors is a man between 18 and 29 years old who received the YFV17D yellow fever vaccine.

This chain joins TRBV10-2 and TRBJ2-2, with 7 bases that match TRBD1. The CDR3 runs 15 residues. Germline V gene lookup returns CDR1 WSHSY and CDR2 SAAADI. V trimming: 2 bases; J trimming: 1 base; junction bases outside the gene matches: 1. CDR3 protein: CASSEDRVNTGELFF. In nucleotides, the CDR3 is TGCGCCAGCAGTGAGGACAGGGTGAACACCGGGGAGCTGTTTTTT.

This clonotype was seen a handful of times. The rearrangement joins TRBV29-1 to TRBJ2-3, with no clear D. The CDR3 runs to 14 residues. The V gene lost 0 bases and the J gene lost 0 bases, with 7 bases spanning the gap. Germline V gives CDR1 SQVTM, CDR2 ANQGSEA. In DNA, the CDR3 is TGCAGCGTTGAAGATTTCAGCAGCACAGATACGCAGTATTTT. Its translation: CSVEDFSSTDTQYF.

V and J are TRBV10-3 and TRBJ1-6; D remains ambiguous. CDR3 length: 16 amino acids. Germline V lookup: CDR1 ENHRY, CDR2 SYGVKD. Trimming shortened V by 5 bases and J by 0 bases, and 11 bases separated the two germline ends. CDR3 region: CAISPSWGSYNSPLHF. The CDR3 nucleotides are TGTGCCATCAGTCCAAGTTGGGGCTCCTATAATTCACCCCTCCACTTT.

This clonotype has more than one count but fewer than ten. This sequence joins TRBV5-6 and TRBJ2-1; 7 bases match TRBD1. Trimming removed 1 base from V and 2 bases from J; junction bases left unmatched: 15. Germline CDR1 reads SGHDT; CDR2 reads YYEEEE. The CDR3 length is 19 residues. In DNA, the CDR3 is TGTGCCAGCAGCTTGTTGAGGGGATACAGGGGTGGCGCCTACAATGAGCAGTTCTTC. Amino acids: CASSLLRGYRGGAYNEQFF.

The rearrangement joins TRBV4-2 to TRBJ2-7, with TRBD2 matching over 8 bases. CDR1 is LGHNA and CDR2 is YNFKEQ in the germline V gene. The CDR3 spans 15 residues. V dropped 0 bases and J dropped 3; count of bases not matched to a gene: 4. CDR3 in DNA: TGTGCCAGCAGCCAAGAAAAGCGGGGGAGCTACGAGCAGTACGTC. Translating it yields CASSQEKRGSYEQYV.

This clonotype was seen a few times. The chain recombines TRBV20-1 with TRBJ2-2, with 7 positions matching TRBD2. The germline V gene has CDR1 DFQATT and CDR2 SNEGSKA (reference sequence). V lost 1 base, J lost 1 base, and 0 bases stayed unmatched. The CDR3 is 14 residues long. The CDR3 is CSARAGGNTGELFF. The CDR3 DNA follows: TGCAGTGCTAGAGCGGGGGGGAACACCGGGGAGCTGTTTTTT.

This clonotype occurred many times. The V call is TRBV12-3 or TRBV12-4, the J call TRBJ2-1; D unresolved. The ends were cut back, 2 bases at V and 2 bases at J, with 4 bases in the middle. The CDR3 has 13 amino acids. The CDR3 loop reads CASSLSPYNEQFF. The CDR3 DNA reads TGTGCCAGCAGTTTAAGTCCCTACAATGAGCAGTTCTTC.

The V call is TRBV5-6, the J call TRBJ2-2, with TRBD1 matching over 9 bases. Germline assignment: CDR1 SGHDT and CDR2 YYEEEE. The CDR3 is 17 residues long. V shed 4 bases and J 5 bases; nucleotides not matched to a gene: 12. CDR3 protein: CASSLILGQGRTGELFF. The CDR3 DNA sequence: TGTGCCAGCAGCCTTATCCTCGGACAGGGGAGAACCGGGGAGCTGTTTTTT.

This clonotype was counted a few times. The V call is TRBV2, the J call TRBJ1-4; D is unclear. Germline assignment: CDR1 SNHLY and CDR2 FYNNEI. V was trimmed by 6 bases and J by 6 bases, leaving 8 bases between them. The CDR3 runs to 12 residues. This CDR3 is CASRRVDEKLFF. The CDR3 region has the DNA TGTGCCAGCAGGAGGGTTGATGAAAAACTGTTTTTT. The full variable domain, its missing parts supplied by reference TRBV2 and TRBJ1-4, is EPEVTQTPSHQVTQMGQEVILRCVPISNHLYFYWYRQILGQKVEFLVSFYNNEISEKSEIFDDQFSVERPDGSNFTLKIRSTKLEDSAMYFCASRRVDEKLFFGSGTQLSVL.

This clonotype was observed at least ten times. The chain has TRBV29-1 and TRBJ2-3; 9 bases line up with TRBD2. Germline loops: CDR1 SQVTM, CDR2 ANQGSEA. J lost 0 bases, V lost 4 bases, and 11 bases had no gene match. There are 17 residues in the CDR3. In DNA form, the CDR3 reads TGCAGCGTTGTCCTGCGGGGGGGCCGCACGAGCACAGATACGCAGTATTTT. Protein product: CSVVLRGGRTSTDTQYF.

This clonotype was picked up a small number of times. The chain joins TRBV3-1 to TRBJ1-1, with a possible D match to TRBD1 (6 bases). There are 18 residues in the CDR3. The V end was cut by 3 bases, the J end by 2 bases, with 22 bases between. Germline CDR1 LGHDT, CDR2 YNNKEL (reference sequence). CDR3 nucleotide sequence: TGTGCCAGCAGCCATGGTGGATGGGGGGCCATCACAAACACTGAAGCTTTCTTT. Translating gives CASSHGGWGAITNTEAFF.

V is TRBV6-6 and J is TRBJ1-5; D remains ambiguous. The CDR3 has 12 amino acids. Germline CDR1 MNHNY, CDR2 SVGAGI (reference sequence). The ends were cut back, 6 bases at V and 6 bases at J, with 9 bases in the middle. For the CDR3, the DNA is TGTGCCAGCAGGGAGGCGGGTCAGCCCCAGCATTTT. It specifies CASREAGQPQHF.

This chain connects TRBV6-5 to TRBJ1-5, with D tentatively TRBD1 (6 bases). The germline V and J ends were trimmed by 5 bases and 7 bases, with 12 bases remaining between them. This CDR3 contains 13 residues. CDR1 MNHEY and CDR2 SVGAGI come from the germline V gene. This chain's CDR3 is CASSRQAQQPQHF. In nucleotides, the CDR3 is TGTGCCAGCAGTCGACAGGCCCAACAGCCCCAGCATTTT.

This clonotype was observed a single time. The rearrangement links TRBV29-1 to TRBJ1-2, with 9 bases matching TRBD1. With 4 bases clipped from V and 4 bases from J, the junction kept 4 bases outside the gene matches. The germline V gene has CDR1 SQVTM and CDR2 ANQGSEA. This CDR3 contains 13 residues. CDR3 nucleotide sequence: TGCAGCGTTGGGGGACAGGGCCCCTATGGCTACACCTTC. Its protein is CSVGGQGPYGYTF.

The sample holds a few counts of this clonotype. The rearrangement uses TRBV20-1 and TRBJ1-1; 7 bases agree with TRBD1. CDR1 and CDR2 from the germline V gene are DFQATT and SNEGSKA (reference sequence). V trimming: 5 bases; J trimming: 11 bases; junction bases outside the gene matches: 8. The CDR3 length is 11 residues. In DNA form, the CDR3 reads TGCAGTGCTGGAACTACAGGGGTGGCTTTCTTT. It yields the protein CSAGTTGVAFF.

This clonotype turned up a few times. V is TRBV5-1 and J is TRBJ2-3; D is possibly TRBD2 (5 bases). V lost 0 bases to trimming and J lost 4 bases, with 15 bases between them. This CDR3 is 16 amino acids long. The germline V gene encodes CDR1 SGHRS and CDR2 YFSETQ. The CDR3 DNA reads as TGCGCCAGCAGCTTGGCCTTAGCGTCCGGGGCAGATACGCAGTATTTT. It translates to CASSLALASGADTQYF.

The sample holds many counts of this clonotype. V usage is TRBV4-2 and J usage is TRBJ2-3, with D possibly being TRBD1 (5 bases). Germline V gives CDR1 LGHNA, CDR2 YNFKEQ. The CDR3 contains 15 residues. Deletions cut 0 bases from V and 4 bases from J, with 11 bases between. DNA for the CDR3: TGTGCCAGCAGCCAAGAGGGGTCAGGGCCAGATACGCAGTATTTT. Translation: CASSQEGSGPDTQYF.

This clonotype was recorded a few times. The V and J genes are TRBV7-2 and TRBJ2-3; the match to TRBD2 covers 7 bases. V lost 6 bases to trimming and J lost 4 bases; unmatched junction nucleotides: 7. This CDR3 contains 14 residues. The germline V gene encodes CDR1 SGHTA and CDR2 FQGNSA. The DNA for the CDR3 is TGTGCCAGCAGTTATAGCGGGTGGTCAGATACGCAGTATTTT. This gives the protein CASSYSGWSDTQYF.

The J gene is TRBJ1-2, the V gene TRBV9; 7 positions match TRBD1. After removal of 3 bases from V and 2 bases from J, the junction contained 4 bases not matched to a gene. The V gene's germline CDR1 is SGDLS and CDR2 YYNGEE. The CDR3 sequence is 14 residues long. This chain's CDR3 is CASSGQGPNYGYTF. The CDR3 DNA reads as TGTGCCAGCAGCGGACAGGGCCCGAACTATGGCTACACCTTC.

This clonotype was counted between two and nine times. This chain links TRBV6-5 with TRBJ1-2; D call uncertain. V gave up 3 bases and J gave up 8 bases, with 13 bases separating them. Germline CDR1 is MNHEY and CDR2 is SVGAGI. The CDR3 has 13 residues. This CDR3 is CASSYLELSGYTF. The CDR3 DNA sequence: TGTGCCAGCAGTTATTTGGAACTCAGCGGCTACACCTTC.

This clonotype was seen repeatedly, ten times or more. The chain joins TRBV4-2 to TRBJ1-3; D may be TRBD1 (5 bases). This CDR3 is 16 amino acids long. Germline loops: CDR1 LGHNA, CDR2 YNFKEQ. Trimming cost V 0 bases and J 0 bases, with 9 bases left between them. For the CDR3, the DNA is TGTGCCAGCAGCCAAGAAGGGACTACCTCTGGAAACACCATATATTTT. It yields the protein CASSQEGTTSGNTIYF.

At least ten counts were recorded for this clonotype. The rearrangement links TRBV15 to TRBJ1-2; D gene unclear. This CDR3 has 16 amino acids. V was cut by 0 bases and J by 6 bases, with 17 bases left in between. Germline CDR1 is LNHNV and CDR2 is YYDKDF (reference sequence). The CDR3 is CATSRDPRSDVHGYTF. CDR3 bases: TGTGCCACCAGCAGAGATCCCCGGAGCGACGTGCATGGCTACACCTTC. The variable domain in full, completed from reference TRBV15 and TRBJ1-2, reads DAMVIQNPRYQVTQFGKPVTLSCSQTLNHNVMYWYQQKSSQAPKLLFHYYDKDFNNEADTPDNFQSRRPNTSFCFLDIRSPGLGDTAMYLCATSRDPRSDVHGYTFGSGTRLTVV.

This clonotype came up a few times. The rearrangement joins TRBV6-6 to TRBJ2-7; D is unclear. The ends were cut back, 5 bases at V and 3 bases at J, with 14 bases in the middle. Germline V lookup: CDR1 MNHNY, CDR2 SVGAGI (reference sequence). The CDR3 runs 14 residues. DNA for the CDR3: TGTGCCAGCAGTCCCCCACTCCGCCGCTACGAGCAGTACTTC. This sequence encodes CASSPPLRRYEQYF.

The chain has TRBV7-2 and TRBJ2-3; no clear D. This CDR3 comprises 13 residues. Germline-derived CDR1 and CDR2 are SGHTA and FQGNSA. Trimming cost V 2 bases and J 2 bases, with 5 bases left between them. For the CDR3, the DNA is TGTGCCAGCAGCTTACTAAACACAGATACGCAGTATTTT. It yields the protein CASSLLNTDTQYF.